Shown below are 22 T cell receptor beta chains from a single sample sequenced in a study of T cells in Graves' hyperthyroidism and ophthalmopathy. From RNA transcripts, TCR beta CDR3 regions were amplified. The primer set for the first-round RT-PCR of the TCR CDR3 was HTBI. TCRdb re-called the multiplex PCR reads through MiXCR, storing one row per CDR3 protein. The sample holds roughly 800,000 distinct CDR3 sequences, roughly 40% seen once. Specimen: blood. The receptors were sampled from a man aged 18 to 29 with Graves' hyperthyroidism.

Comments on this clonotype: This may be a read error: a much more frequent sequence differs by one nucleotide. The J gene is TRBJ1-1, the V gene TRBV9; D not certain. CDR3 length equals 14 residues. Trimming pared 0 bases from V and 4 bases from J, leaving 10 bases between. Germline values: CDR1 SGDLS, CDR2 YYNGEE. CDR3 DNA sequence: TGTGCCAGCAGCGTAGGAGGGTCGAGCACTGAAGCTTTCTTT. This translates into CASSVGGSSTEAFF.

In its sample, this clonotype was seen a few times. The chain has TRBV7-2 and TRBJ1-1; 7 bases are shared with TRBD1. Per germline, CDR1 SGHTA and CDR2 FQGNSA. The CDR3 loop spans 16 amino acids. The ends lost 3 bases at V and 4 bases at J; junction bases unmatched: 11. The CDR3 coding sequence is TGTGCCAGCAGCTTTTGGGACAGTCGGGTCCTCACTGAAGCTTTCTTT. Residues: CASSFWDSRVLTEAFF.

The chain carries TRBV7-9 and TRBJ1-4; 7 nucleotides agree with TRBD1. The CDR3 contains 13 residues. J lost 11 bases, V lost 5 bases, and 8 bases had no gene match. Germline V CDR1 and CDR2: SEHNR, FQNEAQ (reference sequence). The CDR3 region is CASSNRDRGKLFF. CDR3 in DNA: TGTGCCAGCAGCAACCGGGACAGAGGTAAACTGTTTTTT.

The chain couples TRBV5-1 to TRBJ1-2; 10 nucleotides align to TRBD1. The V gene end was trimmed by 4 bases and the J gene end by 7 bases; junction bases not matched to a gene: 4. Germline V gene sequence: CDR1 SGHRS, CDR2 YFSETQ. The CDR3 loop spans 13 amino acids. For the CDR3, the DNA is TGCGCCAGCAGCCACGGGACAGGGGCTGGCTACACCTTC. Translated, it gives CASSHGTGAGYTF.

In the case of this clonotype: A read error is possible here, since a much larger clone lies one base away. The chain couples TRBV19 to TRBJ2-2; D may be TRBD1 (6 bases). This CDR3 has 13 amino acids. Germline V CDR1 and CDR2: LNHDA, SQIVND (reference sequence). The CDR3 region has the DNA TGTGCCAGTACCGGCTGGGACACCAGGGAGCTGTTTTTT. Its protein product is CASTGWDTRELFF.

This clonotype was counted many times. CDR3 in amino acids: CASSENGISYEQYF. CDR3 bases: TGTGCCAGCAGTGAGAACGGGATCTCCTACGAGCAGTACTTC. The chain recombines TRBV2 with TRBJ2-7, with D possibly matching TRBD2 (5 bases). Germline V gives CDR1 SNHLY, CDR2 FYNNEI. Trimming cost V 3 bases and J 0 bases, with 9 bases left between them. CDR3 length equals 14 residues.

The gene calls are TRBV7-8 and TRBJ2-2; maybe TRBD2 (6 bases). The CDR3 covers 12 residues. The germline gives CDR1 SGHVS, CDR2 FQNEAQ. Trimming took off 5 bases at V and 8 bases at J, with 9 bases between the two ends. CDR3 sequence reads: CASSAREGELFF. The DNA for the CDR3 is TGTGCCAGCAGCGCCCGGGAGGGGGAGCTGTTTTTT.

As to this clonotype: A much larger clone lies a single base off, so this may be a read error. This chain uses TRBV6-1 with TRBJ1-2; perhaps TRBD1 as D (6 bases). V was pared by 5 bases and J by 8 bases, with 12 bases between. The CDR3 runs to 12 residues. Germline V gene data show CDR1 as MNHNS and CDR2 as SASEGT. CDR3 region: CASSHSGDGYTF. CDR3 sequence (DNA): TGTGCCAGCAGTCACTCAGGGGACGGCTACACCTTC.

The V call is TRBV29-1, the J call TRBJ2-2; 9 positions match TRBD2. This CDR3 region has 17 residues. V lost 1 base, J lost 4 bases, and 10 bases stayed unmatched. Looked up from germline, CDR1 is SQVTM and CDR2 is ANQGSEA. CDR3 coding DNA: TGCAGCGTTGAAGGGGGGTTAGCGGGAGATATCACCGGGGAGCTGTTTTTT. Amino acids: CSVEGGLAGDITGELFF.

CDR3 residues: CASSDLAGLSGNTIYF. The CDR3 nucleotides read TGTGCCAGCAGTGATCTCGCAGGGCTCTCTGGAAACACCATATATTTT. The chain has TRBV6-1 and TRBJ1-3; tentatively, D is TRBD1 (5 bases). The CDR3 extends over 16 amino acids. Germline-derived CDR1 and CDR2 are MNHNS and SASEGT. V was cut by 3 bases and J by 0 bases, with 12 bases left in between.

This clonotype was counted only a few times. The V gene is TRBV5-4, the J gene TRBJ2-6; D unresolved. Trimming cost V 3 bases and J 0 bases, with 7 bases left between them. The CDR3 contains 15 residues. Germline V CDR1 and CDR2: SGHNT, YYREEE (reference sequence). CDR3 DNA sequence: TGTGCCAGCAGCTCAAAACTCTCTGGGGCCAACGTCCTGACTTTC. As protein: CASSSKLSGANVLTF.

This clonotype was found a few times. V is TRBV5-4 and J is TRBJ2-5, with 7 bases that match TRBD2. The germline V gene has CDR1 SGHNT and CDR2 YYREEE (reference sequence). V trimming: 0 bases; J trimming: 3 bases; junction bases outside the gene matches: 5. CDR3 length: 15 residues. The CDR3 coding sequence is TGTGCCAGCAGCTTGGGGCCACGGGAGGAAGAGACCCAGTACTTC. It codes for CASSLGPREEETQYF.

The rearrangement links TRBV5-1 to TRBJ2-7; tentative D call: TRBD1 (6 bases). The CDR3 sequence is 16 residues long. Per the germline V gene, CDR1 is SGHRS and CDR2 is YFSETQ. V shed 4 bases and J shed 0 bases, with 17 bases lying between them. CDR3 amino acids: CASSALQGASSYEQYF. The CDR3 DNA is TGCGCCAGCAGCGCCCTACAGGGCGCCTCCTCCTACGAGCAGTACTTC. Full variable domain (outside the CDR3, taken from reference TRBV5-1 and TRBJ2-7): KAGVTQTPRYLIKTRGQQVTLSCSPISGHRSVSWYQQTPGQGLQFLFEYFSETQRNKGNFPGRFSGRQFSNSRSEMNVSTLELGDSALYLCASSALQGASSYEQYFGPGTRLTVT.

The chain has TRBV6-5 and TRBJ2-7; 7 bases match TRBD1. V shed 2 bases, J shed 6 bases, and the junction held 1 base outside the gene matches. Germline assignment: CDR1 MNHEY and CDR2 SVGAGI. This CDR3 is 12 amino acids long. This CDR3 reads CASSYRQGEQYF. As DNA, the CDR3 is TGTGCCAGCAGTTACAGACAGGGCGAGCAGTACTTC.

This clonotype was detected a few times. The V and J genes are TRBV12-3 or TRBV12-4 and TRBJ1-5; weak D call: TRBD1 (6 bases). V was shortened by 5 bases and J by 2 bases, with 16 bases between the two germline ends. This CDR3 has 16 residues. The CDR3 loop is CASSPTGGFGNQPQHF. CDR3 sequence (DNA): TGTGCCAGCAGTCCCACCGGGGGCTTTGGCAATCAGCCCCAGCATTTT.

The chain uses TRBV5-1 and TRBJ1-4, with D possibly matching TRBD1 (5 bases). CDR3 size: 16 residues. V lost 4 bases to trimming and J lost 4 bases, with 17 bases between them. The germline CDR1 and CDR2 sequences are SGHRS and YFSETQ. The CDR3 spells CASSLLAGRGNEKLFF. DNA of the CDR3: TGCGCCAGCAGCCTTCTTGCAGGGAGGGGTAATGAAAAACTGTTTTTT.

The chain links TRBV13 to TRBJ2-5, with 8 bases aligning to TRBD2. The germline CDR1 and CDR2 sequences are PRHDT and FYEKMQ (reference sequence). Trimming took 0 bases from V and 5 from J; bases not matched to a gene: 17. The CDR3 is made up of 19 amino acids. The CDR3: CASSLGSHGGREVVETQYF. CDR3 sequence (DNA): TGTGCCAGCAGCTTAGGCTCCCATGGGGGGCGGGAGGTGGTGGAGACCCAGTACTTC.

This clonotype appeared many times. V gene TRBV2 combines with J gene TRBJ1-1; a possible D gene is TRBD1 (6 bases). The V gene lost 6 bases and the J gene lost 3 bases, with 14 bases spanning the gap. CDR1 is SNHLY and CDR2 is FYNNEI in the germline V gene. The CDR3 covers 14 residues. As DNA, the CDR3 is TGTGCCAGCAGCTGGACAGTTGGCGACACTGAAGCTTTCTTT. Encoded protein: CASSWTVGDTEAFF.

This clonotype was detected a few times. This chain connects TRBV7-8 to TRBJ2-7; D call uncertain. The CDR3 runs to 12 residues. V was trimmed by 8 bases and J by 5 bases, leaving 13 bases between them. Per the germline V gene, CDR1 is SGHVS and CDR2 is FQNEAQ. The CDR3 DNA is TGTGCCAGCCAGCAAGGTGGCCACGAGCAGTACTTC. Amino acids: CASQQGGHEQYF. The entire variable domain, with the rest obtained from reference TRBV7-8 and TRBJ2-7, is as follows: GAGVSQSPRYKVAKRGQDVALRCDPISGHVSLFWYQQALGQGPEFLTYFQNEAQLDKSGLPSDRFFAERPEGSVSTLKIQRTQQEDSAVYLCASQQGGHEQYFGPGTRLTVT.

Turning to this clonotype: It may be a read error: a sequence one base away is much more abundant. The chain has TRBV7-9 and TRBJ1-1, with unresolved D. Germline CDR1 reads SEHNR; CDR2 reads FQNEAQ (reference sequence). V was shortened by 5 bases and J by 2 bases, with 9 bases between the two germline ends. This CDR3 contains 13 residues. The CDR3 DNA reads as TGTGCCAGCAGCCAAGAGACAAACACTGAAGCTTTCTTT. Translating it yields CASSQETNTEAFF. Drawing the rest from reference TRBV7-9 and TRBJ1-1, the complete variable domain is DTGVSQNPRHKITKRGQNVTFRCDPISEHNRLYWYRQTLGQGPEFLTYFQNEAQLEKSRLLSDRFSAERPKGSFSTLEIQRTEQGDSAMYLCASSQETNTEAFFGQGTRLTVV.

The chain joins TRBV10-3 to TRBJ1-5, with D maybe TRBD1 (6 bases). The CDR3 has 15 amino acids. Trimming took off 10 bases at V and 1 base at J, with 17 bases between the two ends. Per germline, CDR1 ENHRY and CDR2 SYGVKD. As DNA, the CDR3 is TGTGCCAGCAGATCCTCAGGGGAGAGCAATCAGCCCCAGCATTTT. It is translated as CASRSSGESNQPQHF.

The V call is TRBV20-1, the J call TRBJ2-2; no definite D call. The germline V gene has CDR1 DFQATT and CDR2 SNEGSKA (reference sequence). The CDR3 runs to 10 residues. The germline V and J ends were trimmed by 6 bases and 10 bases, with 9 bases remaining between them. CDR3 DNA sequence: TGCAGTGCCGGCCGAGAGGAGCTGTTTTTT. It is translated as CSAGREELFF.